The 6 T cell receptor beta chains reported below all come from one sample, sequenced in a study of shared clonotypes between healthy human individuals. Using immunoSEQ multiplex PCR, the repertoire was profiled, and TCRdb retains in-frame clones only, with some absent. Of hundreds of thousands of clones in the sample, around 95% were seen once. CD45RO-negative CD8 cells positively selected for CCR7 made up the naive population, which excluded terminally differentiated effector memory CD45RA+ cells. Material for sequencing was naive CD8+ T cells sorted from blood. The receptor set was obtained from a woman aged 25 to 45 in good health.

The chain employs TRBV11-2 and TRBJ2-7; 8 bases fit TRBD1. Germline assignment: CDR1 SGHAT and CDR2 FQNNGV. Trimming removed 5 bases from V and 4 bases from J; junction bases left unmatched: 4. The CDR3 length is 13 residues. The CDR3 here is CASSPGTGYEQYF. CDR3 sequence (DNA): TGTGCCAGCAGCCCCGGGACAGGTTACGAGCAGTACTTC.

J is TRBJ2-7 and V is TRBV9; TRBD1 aligns across 8 bases. Trimming at V came to 4 bases and at J to 2 bases, leaving 5 bases not matched to a gene. Germline values: CDR1 SGDLS, CDR2 YYNGEE. The CDR3 is made up of 14 amino acids. CDR3 sequence (DNA): TGTGCCAGCAGCACAGGGGGGACTGCCTACGAGCAGTACTTC. Its translation is CASSTGGTAYEQYF.

This rearrangement joins TRBV4-2 to TRBJ2-3; either TRBD1 or TRBD2 may supply D (5 bases each). CDR3 length: 14 residues. Looked up from germline, CDR1 is LGHNA and CDR2 is YNFKEQ. Trimming removed 0 bases from V and 11 bases from J, with 15 bases in between. CDR3 nucleotide sequence: TGTGCCAGCAGCCAAGATCTGGGGGTCAAAGGGCAGTATTTT. It codes for CASSQDLGVKGQYF.

The chain employs TRBV11-2 and TRBJ1-3; D is undetermined. Trimming left V 3 bases short and J 4 bases short, with 7 bases between. The CDR3 contains 13 residues. Per germline, CDR1 SGHAT and CDR2 FQNNGV. DNA for the CDR3: TGTGCCAGCAGCTTGGGTGAAGGAAACACCATATATTTT. Its protein product is CASSLGEGNTIYF.

The chain employs TRBV27 and TRBJ2-3, with D uncertain. The ends were cut back, 6 bases at V and 0 bases at J, with 7 bases in the middle. CDR1 and CDR2 (germline): MNHEY, SMNVEV (reference sequence). CDR3 length: 13 residues. The CDR3 here is CASRQTSTDTQYF. As DNA, the CDR3 is TGTGCCAGCAGACAAACTAGCACAGATACGCAGTATTTT.

The chain joins TRBV2 to TRBJ2-2; 10 bases map to TRBD1. Germline V gives CDR1 SNHLY, CDR2 FYNNEI. The J segment lost 3 bases and the V segment lost 7 bases, leaving 5 bases of the junction unmatched. The CDR3 length is 15 residues. The CDR3 bases are TGTGCCAGCAAGCTGGGGACAGGGGACACCGGGGAGCTGTTTTTT. It yields the protein CASKLGTGDTGELFF.